A single sample gave rise to the 10 T cell receptor beta chains below, sequenced in a study of T cells in Graves' hyperthyroidism and ophthalmopathy. There were TCR beta CDR3 regions amplified from RNA transcripts. When the TCR CDR3 underwent first-round RT-PCR, the HTBI primer set was used. Each CDR3 protein is one row after TCRdb ran MiXCR on the multiplex PCR reads. The sample has hundreds of thousands of distinct CDR3 sequences; around 17% are singletons. The sample taken for sequencing was blood. These receptors came from a woman between 18 and 29 years old with Graves' hyperthyroidism.

This clonotype was seen ten or more times. CDR3 nucleotide sequence: TGTGCCAGCAGCTTAGGCCCCTCTGGAAACACCATATATTTT. This translates into CASSLGPSGNTIYF. J is TRBJ1-3 and V is TRBV11-3; D uncertain. There are 14 residues in the CDR3. V was shortened by 1 base and J by 0 bases, with 4 bases between the two germline ends. Germline CDR1 is SGHNT and CDR2 is YENEEA.

The rearrangement links TRBV6-2 or TRBV6-3 to TRBJ2-3, with 9 bases identical to TRBD1. This CDR3 has 15 amino acids. V was clipped by 2 bases and J by 4 bases; unmatched bases: 4. Germline V lookup: CDR1 MNHEY, CDR2 SVGEGT. For the CDR3, the DNA is TGTGCCAGCAGTTACGGGACAGGGTCCCCAGATACGCAGTATTTT. It encodes CASSYGTGSPDTQYF.

The V call is TRBV5-5, the J call TRBJ1-5; the D gene is possibly TRBD1 (6 bases). Trimming took 6 bases from V and 1 from J, leaving 11 bases between them. Germline V gives CDR1 SGHKS, CDR2 YYEKEE (reference sequence). This CDR3 comprises 14 residues. The CDR3 reads CASTEGVSNQPQHF. The DNA for the CDR3 is TGTGCCAGCACCGAGGGGGTAAGCAATCAGCCCCAGCATTTT.

This clonotype was detected many times. The chain uses TRBV6-1 and TRBJ2-7, with 10 bases lining up with TRBD2. The CDR3 extends over 14 amino acids. Germline CDR1 reads MNHNS; CDR2 reads SASEGT. V dropped 6 bases and J dropped 3; count of bases not matched to a gene: 5. CDR3 region: CASRTGLADYEQYF. In DNA, the CDR3 is TGTGCCAGCAGAACCGGACTAGCGGACTACGAGCAGTACTTC.

Only a few counts were recorded for this clonotype. The chain employs TRBV14 and TRBJ2-1; D gene uncertain. CDR3 size: 13 residues. CDR1 and CDR2 (germline): SGHDN, FVKESK. V was clipped by 0 bases and J by 6 bases, with 6 bases between them. CDR3 coding DNA: TGTGCCAGCAGCCAAGAACTCTTCAATGAGCAGTTCTTC. It translates to CASSQELFNEQFF. Combining the CDR3 with reference TRBV14 and TRBJ2-1 gives the whole variable domain EAGVTQFPSHSVIEKGQTVTLRCDPISGHDNLYWYRRVMGKEIKFLLHFVKESKQDESGMPNNRFLAERTGGTYSTLKVQPAELEDSGVYFCASSQELFNEQFFGPGTRLTVL.

In its sample, this clonotype was seen many times. The chain combines TRBV3-1 with TRBJ2-7; 7 nucleotides align to TRBD1. CDR3 length equals 14 residues. V dropped 5 bases and J dropped 0; count of bases not matched to a gene: 4. Germline-derived CDR1 and CDR2 are LGHDT and YNNKEL (reference sequence). CDR3 bases: TGTGCCAGCAGCTACAACAGGGGCTCCTACGAGCAGTACTTC. This translates into CASSYNRGSYEQYF.

The chain links TRBV7-3 to TRBJ2-2; D remains unclear. CDR1 and CDR2 (germline): SGHTA, FQGTGA. The CDR3 totals 17 residues. Trimming shortened V by 5 bases and J by 2 bases, and 18 bases separated the two germline ends. Here the CDR3 reads CASSETVGPFNTGELFF. Written as DNA, the CDR3 is TGTGCCAGCAGCGAAACTGTCGGGCCTTTTAACACCGGGGAGCTGTTTTTT. Using reference TRBV7-3 and TRBJ2-2 for the parts outside the CDR3, the full variable domain is GAGVSQTPSNKVTEKGKYVELRCDPISGHTALYWYRQSLGQGPEFLIYFQGTGAADDSGLPNDRFFAVRPEGSVSTLKIQRTERGDSAVYLCASSETVGPFNTGELFFGEGSRLTVL.

This clonotype was found a few times. The chain uses TRBV29-1 and TRBJ1-4; 7 bases align to TRBD1. CDR3 size: 13 residues. Trimming removed 7 bases from V and 7 bases from J; junction bases left unmatched: 9. CDR1 and CDR2 (germline): SQVTM, ANQGSEA. The chain's CDR3 is CSASQGLVEKLFF. The DNA for the CDR3 is TGCAGCGCATCACAGGGGCTCGTTGAAAAACTGTTTTTT.

With respect to this clonotype: This may stem from a read error, because a much larger clone lies one nucleotide away. The rearrangement links TRBV24-1 to TRBJ2-7; D is perhaps TRBD1 (6 bases). Germline V gene sequence: CDR1 KGHDR, CDR2 SFDVKD. The CDR3 is made up of 15 amino acids. This CDR3 reads CATSDLAGGRYERYF. In DNA, the CDR3 is TGTGCCACCAGTGATTTAGCTGGGGGCAGATACGAGCGGTACTTC.

The sample holds a few counts of this clonotype. The rearrangement links TRBV7-8 to TRBJ2-3, with 8 bases aligning to TRBD2. CDR1 is SGHVS and CDR2 is FQNEAQ in the germline V gene. Trimming removed 5 bases from V and 3 bases from J; junction bases left unmatched: 10. This CDR3 region has 16 residues. CDR3 coding DNA: TGTGCCAGCAGCCCCTCCCCGGGACTAGTTACAGATACGCAGTATTTT. It translates to CASSPSPGLVTDTQYF.